This entry features one T cell receptor (beta chain) sequence. Its binding antigen is unknown. Base-call qualities are not available, and no considerably larger clone is one nucleotide away. Libraries were made using the immunoSEQ multiplex PCR assay. For the multiplex PCR, a mixture combining 60 forward primers for TCR Vbeta segments and 13 reverse primers for TCR Jbeta segments was used. The CDR3 region of rearranged TCR beta genes was amplified from genomic DNA with a multiplex PCR assay. Amplified TCR beta libraries were sequenced as 87-base-pair reads on the Illumina HiSeq System. Per the original workflow: A later analysis tallied 80 million to 95 million unique TCR beta chains across the roughly 610 repertoires, and approximately 12 million of those chains were shared by two or more donors. Raw reads were error-corrected and collapsed into unique sequences with a nearest-neighbor algorithm that merged closely related sequences to remove PCR and sequencing errors. To assign V, D and J gene segments, CDR3 sequences were aligned to IMGT reference sequences. For a sequence to be retained, at least a six-nucleotide match to both a V gene segment and a J gene segment was required. Rearrangements were called productive when the CDR3 lacked stop codons and stayed in frame with V and J; all others were non-productive. Following IMGT convention, CDR3 was defined as the stretch from the second conserved V-encoded cysteine up to the conserved J-encoded phenylalanine. Sequences without an unambiguous match to a single V gene segment were excluded from the earlier analysis of about 600 of the donors. In an earlier analysis of 450 to 750 of the donors, a V segment was called functional when productive rearrangements were above 56.7%, and segregating when the standard deviation between donors exceeded 5%. A statistical classification framework was built for diagnosing cytomegalovirus status from the catalog of TCR beta chain sequences. In a later analysis, V and J genes were assigned by comparing TCR nucleotide sequences against IMGT/GENE-DB human TR gene sequences. In a later analysis, CDR3 sequences and most-parsimonious VDJ recombination scenarios were assigned using the TCRdist pipeline. In a later analysis, each TCR beta chain was defined by its CDR3 amino acid sequence together with its V-gene family, and reads lacking a unique V-gene family were excluded. A later analysis removed 500 to 600 highly shared, low-generation-probability nucleotide sequences to deal with suspected cross-contamination and a sequencing artifact. In a later analysis, a clonal expansion index was calculated for each public chain from normalized within-repertoire ranks of inferred template counts. Generation probabilities in a later analysis came from a VDJ recombination model fitted to out-of-frame rearrangements, and those results were checked against IGoR. In a later analysis, hypergeometric tests were used to score TCR-TCR, TCR-HLA and TCR-CMV co-occurrence, with a repertoire-size bias correction applied to TCR pairs. A later analysis estimated false discovery rates by permuting HLA or CMV assignments 20 times. A later analysis grouped co-occurring TCRs with DBSCAN, adding TCRdist sequence similarity when clustering within HLA-allele-positive subsets. For co-occurrence clustering, repertoires with fewer than 30,000 or more than 120,000 public chains were excluded, along with roughly five repertoires with anomalous nucleotide sharing. Held by TCRdb, this immuneACCESS table contains in-frame sequences only and omits some clones. Under half of the omission traces to an unresolved V gene where checked; the cause of the rest is unknown. V and J calls and clone size are given by that table; D and trimming were obtained from the DNA. Recorded for this sample are approximately 170,000 clones; more than 70% of them occurred a single time. The ten largest clones add up to 4% to 5% of the sample.

The data derive from a study of cytomegalovirus exposure and HLA in healthy donors (dated by TCRdb to 2016 to 2017). Describing the broader study: An earlier analysis of about 560 of the donors reported around 280 Gb of sequence data and around 100 million unique TCR beta sequences obtained from 150 million to 200 million T cells. To decide whether each TCR beta V gene segment behaved as functional or pseudogenic, an earlier analysis of approximately 590 of the donors relied on high-throughput TCR beta sequencing. An early release covering just under 650 HLA-typed donors comprised approximately 290 gigabases of sequencing data and tens of millions of unique TCR sequences. Donor age, sex, ethnicity and CMV serostatus were collected together with the repertoire data. Along with the roughly 700-subject first cohort, a separate validation cohort of roughly 110 different subjects was used. All discovery cohort repertoires had been generated using a single sequencing platform. Of the roughly 400 genotyped donors, over 65% fell in the genetic ancestry cluster associated with self-reported Caucasian donors. To predict cytomegalovirus infection status, the study brought together high-throughput TCR immunosequencing, statistical association of individual TCRs with disease status, and machine learning. In a later analysis, previously published TCR beta repertoires from 550 to 700 donors were re-analyzed and high-resolution HLA genotyping was added so that TCR occurrence patterns could be studied. The study profiled the T cell repertoires of approximately 700 subjects by immunosequencing and related them to cytomegalovirus serostatus. The aim of the study was to test whether cataloging public T cell receptors could identify signatures of past pathogen exposure. In the later analysis, no new phenotypic data were used to find candidate immune exposures; instead, reliance was placed on TCR beta sequences and their occurrence across donors. Class I and class II HLA loci were covered by the typing at four-digit resolution. The number of typed donors differed by locus: roughly 629-630 for A, B, C, DRB1 and DQB1; some 500 for DQA1; roughly 600 for DPA1; and about 470 for DPB1. Roughly 5 DR-DQ haplotypes were handled as single units for association and clustering because linkage in the cohort was strong. Genome-wide SNP genotypes for about 65% of the 666 donors were used in a later genetic analysis, which treated that subset as a discovery cohort. Among 300 to 450 genotyped donors of the cohort, an average of approximately 230,000 unique TCR beta nucleotide sequences were sequenced per donor, roughly 20% of them non-productive.

The cohort comprised several hundred healthy bone marrow donors. All cohort members were sampled while nominally healthy, although unrecorded immune exposures were likely present. The donor tested CMV seropositive and was one of the 289 seropositive cohort members. A peripheral blood sample was provided by each donor, and peripheral blood mononuclear cells were used for TCR beta sequencing. The Qiagen DNeasy Blood Extraction Kit was used to extract genomic DNA from the blood cell samples. Results and caveats for the whole study, not just this receptor: The presence/absence analyses assumed that sequencing depth was roughly uniform across donors, and that assumption may not be true. Linkage disequilibrium might explain the correlated functional status among segregating V segments, but an unknown experimental factor could not be ruled out. The cohort was sequenced for TCR beta chains only, and without alpha or paired-chain data the features that could be detected were limited. A few of the identified cytomegalovirus-associated TCR beta chains were confirmed in vitro to be specific for cytomegalovirus antigens. In both the original and validation cohorts, the classifier was reported to diagnose cytomegalovirus status with high specificity and sensitivity. According to a later analysis, TCR association rates differed among HLA loci, with DRB1 alleles showing the most associated TCRs and HLA-C alleles showing the fewest. In a later analysis, most CMV-associated TCR beta chains were found to appear HLA-restricted, with HLA associations seemingly driven largely by CMV exposure. According to a later analysis, parvovirus B19, influenza, CMV and Epstein-Barr virus appeared linked to several top co-occurrence clusters. Because counts were too low, fewer than 20 rarely observed V segments, including chromosome 9 orphons, were excluded from the earlier analysis of 587 of the donors. A cluster of highly shared sequence variants was judged likely to represent a technical artifact of the sequencing pipeline. Broadly in line with IMGT annotations, most TCR beta V segments showed up in productive rearrangements about 90% or about 30% of the time in an earlier analysis of approximately 640 of the donors. A later analysis associated 16,951 TCR beta sequences with specific HLA alleles at a false discovery rate of 0.05. Because HLA typing was missing for some donors at each locus, association tests included only the typed subset. Some IMGT-functional V segments, including TRBV6-2 and TRBV6-3, could not be distinguished by the 87-base-pair reads and were therefore excluded. The authors suggested that the approach could potentially be generalized to other disease states and immunological phenotypes. A later analysis found that HLA-associated TCR beta chains were more clonally expanded and had lower generation probabilities than equally common non-associated chains. The study gave a list of some 150 TCR beta chains associated with cytomegalovirus. V-gene and J-gene trimming of TCR beta chains was associated with a missense DCLRE1C variant in a later genetic analysis, and the association was replicated in an independent cohort. Across donors, most TCR sequences were observed very rarely, whereas some public TCRs were present in many individuals. When HLA alleles, especially DR and DQ, strongly co-occurred, TCR associations were difficult to assign to individual alleles. A further reported finding was that TCR beta sequences accurately predicted the HLA-A and HLA-B alleles for most subjects in the first cohort. For the cohort, immune exposure information was limited to CMV serostatus. In a later genetic analysis, fewer N-insertions in productive TCRs were reported among donors in an Asian-associated ancestry cluster than the approximately 710-donor mean.

The germline V gene sets CDR1 to SNHLY and CDR2 to FYNNEI. From cysteine to phenylalanine, the CDR3 is 12 amino acids long. The only DNA kept is the CDR3, 36 bases in frame from the first base. The germline V end is reduced by 8 bases and the J end by 8 bases; junction bases left unmatched: 7. Sequencing input: PBMCs. The clonotype originates from a man aged 25 to 45 in good health and CMV-seropositive. The chain links TRBV2 with TRBJ1-2, and TRBD1 aligns with 8 junction nucleotides. The DNA sequence is as follows: TGTGCCAGCCTAGGACAGGGAGGCGGCTACACCTTC. Translated, this is CASLGQGGGYTF.